Presented here are 25 T cell receptor beta chains from one specimen sequenced in a study of metastatic and nonmetastatic thyroid tumors. TCRdb re-clonotyped the PCR reads through MiXCR. The table includes 45,000 to 50,000 clones, approximately 26% detected once. None of the patients had undergone any treatment ahead of thyroid surgery. The sample taken for sequencing was blood. These TCRs come from a male donor with papillary thyroid cancer or a benign thyroid nodule (not recorded which). Some clones in this sample may be carry-over from other donors' samples.

This clone was detected ten times or more. The genes are TRBV6-1 and TRBJ1-1; D perhaps matches TRBD1 (6 bases). Between the trimmed V and J ends, which lost 6 bases and 11 bases, there was a span of 22 bases. This CDR3 is 14 amino acids long. Germline-derived CDR1 and CDR2 are MNHNS and SASEGT. The CDR3 region is CASRGGGGHLKAFF. As DNA, the CDR3 is TGTGCCAGCAGGGGAGGTGGGGGGCATTTAAAGGCTTTCTTT.

The V call is TRBV6-2 or TRBV6-3, the J call TRBJ2-1; D perhaps matches TRBD2 (6 bases). Germline lookup yields CDR1 MNHEY and CDR2 SVGEGT. The ends were cut back, 4 bases at V and 6 bases at J, with 16 bases in the middle. CDR3 length equals 15 residues. CDR3 in amino acids: CASSFSGIIFNEQFF. CDR3 nucleotide sequence: TGTGCCAGCAGTTTTAGCGGTATAATCTTCAATGAGCAGTTCTTC.

V and J are TRBV10-3 and TRBJ2-5; a possible D gene is TRBD1 (6 bases). The CDR3 loop spans 12 amino acids. Germline V gives CDR1 ENHRY, CDR2 SYGVKD. V lost 10 bases and J 2 bases, leaving 11 bases between the germline ends. The CDR3 region is CATSGQQETQYF. The CDR3 DNA reads as TGTGCCACCTCCGGACAGCAAGAGACCCAGTACTTC.

The gene calls are TRBV5-1 and TRBJ2-1; D is perhaps TRBD1 (6 bases). The CDR3 spans 15 residues. Looked up from germline, CDR1 is SGHRS and CDR2 is YFSETQ. Trimming left V 1 base short and J 1 base short, with 9 bases between. Here the CDR3 reads CASSLFRGSYNEQFF. The CDR3 coding sequence is TGCGCCAGCAGCTTGTTCAGGGGATCCTACAATGAGCAGTTCTTC. The whole variable domain, remainder taken from reference TRBV5-1 and TRBJ2-1, is KAGVTQTPRYLIKTRGQQVTLSCSPISGHRSVSWYQQTPGQGLQFLFEYFSETQRNKGNFPGRFSGRQFSNSRSEMNVSTLELGDSALYLCASSLFRGSYNEQFFGPGTRLTVL.

This clone was counted many times. A much larger clone differs from this one at a single base, so this may be a read error. The J gene is TRBJ2-5, the V gene TRBV12-3 or TRBV12-4; D remains unclear. CDR3 length: 15 amino acids. The CDR3 DNA is TGTGCCAGCACATTAGGACGAGGCCTCCAAGAGACCCAGTGCTTC. Encoded protein: CASTLGRGLQETQCF.

The chain has TRBV19 and TRBJ2-7, with 10 positions matching TRBD1. From germline, CDR1 is LNHDA and CDR2 SQIVND (reference sequence). The CDR3 loop spans 15 amino acids. V lost 3 bases and J lost 2; bases outside the gene matches: 4. The CDR3 spells CASSMNGQGAYEQYF. In DNA, the CDR3 is TGTGCCAGTAGTATGAATGGACAGGGGGCCTACGAGCAGTACTTC.

The V call is TRBV20-1, the J call TRBJ2-1; D tentatively fits TRBD1 or TRBD2 (5 bases each). The germline CDR1 and CDR2 sequences are DFQATT and SNEGSKA (reference sequence). V lost 3 bases and J lost 2, with 11 bases in between. The CDR3 extends over 14 amino acids. CDR3 in amino acids: CSASFRDPYNEQFF. The CDR3 DNA reads TGCAGTGCTAGTTTCAGGGACCCCTACAATGAGCAGTTCTTC.

This clone was seen at least ten times. Written as DNA, the CDR3 is TGTGCCAGCAGGTCCCCCGGACAGGGGGACTATGGCTACACCTTC. It encodes CASRSPGQGDYGYTF. The chain is built from TRBV6-1 and TRBJ1-2; 10 nucleotides match TRBD1. Germline V gene data show CDR1 as MNHNS and CDR2 as SASEGT. The CDR3 is 15 amino acids. Trimming at V came to 6 bases and at J to 3 bases, leaving 7 bases not matched to a gene.

V and J are TRBV14 and TRBJ1-3; 8 nucleotides agree with TRBD1. The CDR3 length is 15 residues. The V and J ends lost 4 bases and 1 base, in that order; junction bases with no gene match: 3. In germline, CDR1 is SGHDN, CDR2 FVKESK. The CDR3 DNA reads TGTGCCAGCAGCCCCTGGACAGGGTCTGGAAACACCATATATTTT. Protein sequence: CASSPWTGSGNTIYF.

The chain recombines TRBV30 with TRBJ2-3; 11 bases are a match to TRBD1. CDR3 length: 16 amino acids. V was pared by 4 bases and J by 1 base, with 7 bases of the junction left unmatched. The germline gives CDR1 GTSNPN, CDR2 SVGIG (reference sequence). CDR3 sequence (DNA): TGTGCCTGGAAGAGAGGGGGACAGGGGGGCACAGATACGCAGTATTTT. It is translated as CAWKRGGQGGTDTQYF.

This clone was seen ten or more times. The chain joins TRBV6-1 to TRBJ2-7; 8 positions agree with TRBD1. CDR3 length: 11 residues. Trimming took 10 bases from V and 2 from J; bases not matched to a gene: 1. Germline V gene lookup returns CDR1 MNHNS and CDR2 SASEGT. The CDR3 here is CATQGAYEQYF. CDR3 nucleotides: TGTGCCACACAGGGGGCCTACGAGCAGTACTTC.

This chain links TRBV28 with TRBJ1-2, with D hard to call. Germline CDR1 reads MDHEN; CDR2 reads SYDVKM. The CDR3 is 13 residues long. Trimming cost V 1 base and J 8 bases, with 11 bases left between them. As DNA, the CDR3 is TGTGCCAGCAGTTTATCCGGCACGTCAGGCTACACCTTC. Encoded protein: CASSLSGTSGYTF.

This clone has a count of ten or more. Since a much larger clone is just one base distant, this may be a read error. The chain links TRBV18 to TRBJ1-6; TRBD1 might be the D (6 bases). The CDR3 covers 15 residues. Germline CDR1 KGHSH, CDR2 LQKENI. Here the CDR3 DNA reads TGTGCCAGCCCACCAAGAGAGGGGGTTAGTTCACCCCTCCACTTT. Translated, it gives CASPPREGVSSPLHF.

This clone was detected ten times or more. The chain employs TRBV7-3 and TRBJ2-5; D may correspond to TRBD1 or TRBD2 (5 bases each). Germline V gives CDR1 SGHTA, CDR2 FQGTGA. Between the trimmed V and J ends, which lost 3 bases and 5 bases, there was a span of 10 bases. The CDR3 contains 13 residues. The chain's CDR3 is CASSLGVGETQYF. CDR3 DNA: TGTGCCAGCAGCTTGGGGGTAGGGGAGACCCAGTACTTC.

This chain links TRBV28 with TRBJ2-7; TRBD1 agrees at 7 bases. This CDR3 is built from 14 residues. The ends lost 9 bases at V and 0 bases at J; junction bases unmatched: 8. Germline V gene sequence: CDR1 MDHEN, CDR2 SYDVKM. CDR3 bases: TGTGCCAGTCGTAGGGGGCCCACCTCCTACGAGCAGTACTTC. It translates to CASRRGPTSYEQYF.

This clone was seen at least ten times. This sequence joins TRBV7-2 and TRBJ1-4; tentative D call: TRBD1 (5 bases). The V end lost 4 bases, the J end lost 8 bases, and 11 bases lay between the germline ends. The CDR3 runs 13 residues. From germline, CDR1 is SGHTA and CDR2 FQGNSA. The CDR3 region is CASSSLQEEKLFF. In nucleotides, the CDR3 is TGTGCCAGCAGCTCCTTACAGGAGGAAAAACTGTTTTTT.

At least ten counts were recorded for this clone. The chain links TRBV20-1 to TRBJ2-7, with D perhaps matching TRBD1 (6 bases). Germline loops: CDR1 DFQATT, CDR2 SNEGSKA (reference sequence). The V end lost 1 base, the J end lost 5 bases, and 15 bases lay between the germline ends. This CDR3 comprises 14 residues. CDR3 coding DNA: TGCAGTGCTAGAGCCGGGACAAGGGCCAACGAGCAGTACTTC. Amino acids: CSARAGTRANEQYF.

This clone was seen a few times. One end of the junction does not line up with germline, which may come from a read error. The V and J genes are TRBV20-1 and TRBJ2-5, with D perhaps matching TRBD2 (5 bases). The CDR3 is 15 amino acids. The germline gives CDR1 DFQATT, CDR2 SNEGSKA (reference sequence). CDR3 protein: CSVRDGRGRQETQYF. The CDR3, as DNA: TGCAGTGTTAGAGATGGGCGAGGGCGGCAAGAGACCCAGTACTTC.

In its sample, this clone was seen a few times. This chain joins TRBV24-1 and TRBJ1-1; no clear D. Between the trimmed V and J ends, which lost 0 bases and 3 bases, there was a span of 10 bases. The CDR3 length is 15 residues. Germline V CDR1 and CDR2: KGHDR, SFDVKD. The CDR3 nucleotides read TGTGCCACCAGTGATTTGGGGGATCATCACACTGAAGCTTTCTTT. It codes for CATSDLGDHHTEAFF.

The rearrangement links TRBV2 to TRBJ1-1, with 7 positions matching TRBD1. Trimming took 4 bases from V and 2 from J; bases not matched to a gene: 1. Germline V gene sequence: CDR1 SNHLY, CDR2 FYNNEI. The CDR3 has 13 residues. The CDR3 DNA reads TGTGCCAGCAGTGGGGACAGAAACACTGAAGCTTTCTTT. Translating it yields CASSGDRNTEAFF.

This clone was picked up many times. This sequence joins TRBV24-1 and TRBJ1-1; tentative D call: TRBD1 (6 bases). CDR3 length: 16 residues. Trimming took off 4 bases at V and 1 base at J, with 15 bases between the two ends. Germline V CDR1 and CDR2: KGHDR, SFDVKD. The CDR3 DNA follows: TGTGCCACCAGTGAACCCCAAGGGGGAGCGAACACTGAAGCTTTCTTT. Translated: CATSEPQGGANTEAFF.

This chain joins TRBV5-1 and TRBJ2-7; 10 bases map to TRBD2. Per germline, CDR1 SGHRS and CDR2 YFSETQ. V lost 3 bases to trimming and J lost 5 bases; unmatched junction nucleotides: 17. The CDR3 has 18 amino acids. The CDR3 bases are TGCGCCAGCAGCTGGGAGGGGCCAGGACTAGCGGAAGGGGACGAGCAGTACTTC. Amino acids: CASSWEGPGLAEGDEQYF.

The rearrangement uses TRBV30 and TRBJ1-4; no clear D gene. Trimming took 0 bases from V and 4 from J, leaving 9 bases between them. This CDR3 is 14 amino acids long. Germline V gene data show CDR1 as GTSNPN and CDR2 as SVGIG (reference sequence). Written as DNA, the CDR3 is TGTGCCTGGAGTGTACGAGCCCTTAATGAAAAACTGTTTTTT. The encoded protein is CAWSVRALNEKLFF.

In its sample, this clone was seen once. The chain combines TRBV19 with TRBJ1-5; the match to TRBD1 covers 12 bases. Germline V gene sequence: CDR1 LNHDA, CDR2 SQIVND (reference sequence). J was trimmed by 1 base and V by 7 bases; bases with no gene match: 5. The CDR3 consists of 16 residues. The CDR3 loop reads CASIYGTGGSNQPQHF. CDR3 bases: TGTGCCAGTATTTATGGGACAGGGGGCAGCAATCAGCCCCAGCATTTT.

This clone was seen only a few times. A much larger clonotype is one base distant, so this may be a read error. The identical CDR3 is also encoded by other nucleotide sequences in the sample. CDR3 nucleotide sequence: TGCAGCGTTTACGAGGACGAAAATCGGGAGACCCAGTACTTC. It encodes CSVYEDENRETQYF. J is TRBJ2-5 and V is TRBV29-1, with D uncertain. V lost 5 bases, J lost 5 bases, and 18 bases lay in between. There are 14 residues in the CDR3. Germline values: CDR1 SQVTM, CDR2 ANQGSEA.